One and the same sample provided the 30 T cell receptor beta chains below, sequenced in a study of blood T cells in healthy people across ages. A second roughly 6 to 11 cycle PCR used barcoded and J-beta primers. TCRdb recomputed calls from the 5' RACE reads with MiXCR, one row per CDR3 protein. The sample holds approximately 600,000 distinct CDR3 sequences, approximately 59% seen once. Sequenced input: blood. These receptors were collected from a man in his 60s in good health.

This clonotype has just one count. The chain recombines TRBV12-3 or TRBV12-4 with TRBJ2-4; 11 bases fit TRBD1. V trimming: 5 bases; J trimming: 6 bases; junction bases outside the gene matches: 3. This CDR3 has 14 residues. CDR3 loop: CASSPGTGGNIQYF. CDR3 DNA sequence: TGTGCCAGCAGTCCCGGGACAGGGGGAAACATTCAGTACTTC.

The rearrangement joins TRBV15 to TRBJ1-5, with 7 bases aligning to TRBD1. This CDR3 region has 17 residues. CDR1 is LNHNV and CDR2 is YYDKDF in the germline V gene (reference sequence). The ends lost 4 bases at V and 6 bases at J; junction bases unmatched: 15. The CDR3: CATSTPGGHSGGQPQHF. In nucleotides, the CDR3 is TGTGCCACCAGCACCCCAGGGGGACACTCCGGCGGTCAGCCCCAGCATTTT. The full variable domain, with the rest looked up from reference TRBV15 and TRBJ1-5, is DAMVIQNPRYQVTQFGKPVTLSCSQTLNHNVMYWYQQKSSQAPKLLFHYYDKDFNNEADTPDNFQSRRPNTSFCFLDIRSPGLGDTAMYLCATSTPGGHSGGQPQHFGDGTRLSIL.

As regards this clonotype: Since a much larger clone is just one base distant, this may be a read error. The chain is built from TRBV4-2 and TRBJ2-1; 9 bases align to TRBD2. Germline loops: CDR1 LGHNA, CDR2 YNFKEQ. The CDR3 extends over 19 amino acids. Here the CDR3 DNA reads TGTGCCAGCAGCCAAGTTAGGGCGGGGGGGCCGGGCTCCTACGATGAGCAGTTCTTC. It is translated as CASSQVRAGGPGSYDEQFF.

This clonotype was counted a single time. The chain links TRBV20-1 to TRBJ1-3; D not resolved. The V and J ends lost 3 bases and 3 bases respectively, with 12 bases between them. From germline, CDR1 is DFQATT and CDR2 SNEGSKA (reference sequence). This CDR3 has 14 residues. The CDR3 spells CSASGETDGNTIYF. Written as DNA, the CDR3 is TGCAGTGCTAGTGGGGAGACGGATGGAAACACCATATATTTT.

This clonotype showed up many times. V usage is TRBV7-8 and J usage is TRBJ2-1; D gene ambiguous. This CDR3 comprises 13 residues. Trimming took off 5 bases at V and 4 bases at J, with 9 bases between the two ends. CDR1 is SGHVS, CDR2 FQNEAQ, per germline. In nucleotides, the CDR3 is TGTGCCAGCAGCCAATCGGAGTACAATGAGCAGTTCTTC. Residues: CASSQSEYNEQFF.

This clonotype was observed a few times. This sequence joins TRBV3-1 and TRBJ2-7, with D possibly being TRBD2 (5 bases). The V end was cut by 1 base, the J end by 3 bases, with 13 bases between. The CDR3 runs to 15 residues. Germline CDR1 is LGHDT and CDR2 is YNNKEL (reference sequence). The CDR3 DNA reads TGTGCCAGCAGCCAAGTTAACGGACTGAACTACGAGCAGTACTTC. Amino acid sequence: CASSQVNGLNYEQYF.

This chain uses TRBV5-1 with TRBJ2-3; D is unresolved. Trimming removed 5 bases from V and 3 bases from J, with 7 bases in between. The CDR3 spans 12 residues. Germline assignment: CDR1 SGHRS and CDR2 YFSETQ. DNA for the CDR3: TGCGCCAGCAGACTTCTTACAGATACGCAGTATTTT. Translation gives CASRLLTDTQYF.

The chain is built from TRBV7-9 and TRBJ2-5, with 8 bases lining up with TRBD1. The ends lost 4 bases at V and 2 bases at J; junction bases unmatched: 9. Germline lookup yields CDR1 SEHNR and CDR2 FQNEAQ (reference sequence). The CDR3 length is 16 residues. CDR3 region: CASSYPSNRGQETQYF. The CDR3 DNA is TGTGCCAGCAGCTACCCGTCAAACAGGGGGCAAGAGACCCAGTACTTC.

The CDR3 here is CASSRGGGKNIQYF. The CDR3 DNA sequence: TGTGCCAGCAGCCGGGGGGGAGGCAAAAACATTCAGTACTTC. The V gene is TRBV13, the J gene TRBJ2-4; 8 positions match TRBD2. V lost 5 bases to trimming and J lost 3 bases; unmatched junction nucleotides: 3. The CDR3 loop spans 14 amino acids. Germline values: CDR1 PRHDT, CDR2 FYEKMQ (reference sequence).

This clonotype was recorded a few times. V usage is TRBV4-1 and J usage is TRBJ2-5; 8 bases match TRBD2. V trimming: 0 bases; J trimming: 3 bases; junction bases outside the gene matches: 12. The CDR3 contains 18 residues. CDR1 is MGHRA, CDR2 YSYEKL, per germline. In nucleotides, the CDR3 is TGCGCCAGCAGCCAAGATCGAAGATTAGCGGGGACAAAAGAGACCCAGTACTTC. This sequence encodes CASSQDRRLAGTKETQYF.

The V gene is TRBV27, the J gene TRBJ2-1; D possibly corresponds to TRBD2 (6 bases). Germline CDR1 is MNHEY and CDR2 is SMNVEV (reference sequence). This CDR3 has 15 residues. Trimming cost V 7 bases and J 0 bases, with 13 bases left between them. CDR3 DNA sequence: TGTGCCAGCACTCGTGTCGGGAGCTCCTACAATGAGCAGTTCTTC. Its protein is CASTRVGSSYNEQFF.

The chain links TRBV4-1 to TRBJ1-5, with D uncertain. V lost 0 bases and J 3 bases, leaving 9 bases between the germline ends. Germline lookup yields CDR1 MGHRA and CDR2 YSYEKL. This CDR3 has 15 residues. The CDR3: CASSQESSYNQPQHF. For the CDR3, the DNA is TGCGCCAGCAGCCAAGAGTCGAGTTACAATCAGCCCCAGCATTTT.

CDR3 in amino acids: CASSQTSGGTQYF. In DNA form, the CDR3 reads TGTGCCAGCAGTCAGACTAGCGGGGGGACCCAGTACTTC. The genes are TRBV12-3 or TRBV12-4 and TRBJ2-7, with 12 bases aligning to TRBD2. The end of the DNA fits TRBJ2-5 better, so the J call may be wrong. The length of the CDR3 is 13 residues.

This rearrangement joins TRBV3-1 to TRBJ2-4; D possibly uses TRBD1 or TRBD2 (6 bases each). CDR1 and CDR2 (germline): LGHDT, YNNKEL (reference sequence). The V end lost 0 bases, the J end lost 3 bases, and 9 bases lay between the germline ends. The CDR3 totals 15 residues. CDR3 protein: CASSQEGGYKNIQYF. CDR3 bases: TGTGCCAGCAGCCAAGAGGGGGGCTACAAAAACATTCAGTACTTC.

For this clonotype: One junction end does not reproduce the germline sequence, and a read error may be involved. The chain combines TRBV6-1 with TRBJ1-2; no clear D. Germline CDR1 reads MNHNS; CDR2 reads SASEGT. There are 14 residues in the CDR3. In DNA form, the CDR3 reads TGTGCCAGCGCTCGGGATATCTCTAACTATGGCTACGCCTTC. Translated, it gives CASARDISNYGYAF.

The rearrangement links TRBV27 to TRBJ2-7, with D unresolved. The CDR3 runs to 13 residues. V shed 3 bases and J shed 0 bases, with 6 bases lying between them. The germline V gene has CDR1 MNHEY and CDR2 SMNVEV (reference sequence). CDR3 nucleotides: TGTGCCAGCAGTTTGAAGTACTCCTACGAGCAGTACTTC. This encodes CASSLKYSYEQYF.

The chain has TRBV10-3 and TRBJ2-7; D unclear. CDR3 length equals 11 residues. Germline V gives CDR1 ENHRY, CDR2 SYGVKD. V lost 6 bases and J 3 bases, leaving 6 bases between the germline ends. CDR3 bases: TGTGCCATCAGGTCTAGCTACGAGCAGTACTTC. Encoded protein: CAIRSSYEQYF.

The rearrangement links TRBV5-1 to TRBJ2-7; D gene uncertain. Per germline, CDR1 SGHRS and CDR2 YFSETQ. The ends were cut back, 4 bases at V and 2 bases at J, with 10 bases in the middle. The CDR3 runs 13 residues. The CDR3 DNA follows: TGCGCCAGCAGCGAGGTCGGCCCCTACGAGCAGTACTTC. Amino acids: CASSEVGPYEQYF.

The chain combines TRBV20-1 with TRBJ2-5, with 13 bases identical to TRBD2. J was trimmed by 11 bases and V by 4 bases; bases with no gene match: 13. Germline V lookup: CDR1 DFQATT, CDR2 SNEGSKA (reference sequence). This CDR3 comprises 15 residues. CDR3 coding DNA: TGCAGTGCTAACTCCGGGACTAGCGGGGACAATGAGCAGTACTTC. Its translation is CSANSGTSGDNEQYF.

As DNA, the CDR3 is TGTGCCAGCAGCTCCGGGACAGGGGGTCCAGACCAAGAGACCCAGTACTTC. Encoded protein: CASSSGTGGPDQETQYF. The chain links TRBV5-8 to TRBJ2-5, with 11 nucleotides matching TRBD1. The CDR3 length is 17 residues. J gave up 0 bases and V 3 bases, and 7 bases lay outside the gene matches. CDR1 is SGHTS, CDR2 YDEGEE, per germline.

This chain joins TRBV27 and TRBJ1-2; D unclear. CDR1 and CDR2 (germline): MNHEY, SMNVEV (reference sequence). Trimming removed 4 bases from V and 0 bases from J, with 6 bases in between. This CDR3 region has 13 residues. CDR3: CASSSTANYGYTF. The CDR3 coding sequence is TGTGCCAGCAGTTCGACGGCTAACTATGGCTACACCTTC.

This clonotype has just a few counts. The J gene is TRBJ1-2, the V gene TRBV10-3; 10 nucleotides line up with TRBD1. The V gene's germline CDR1 is ENHRY and CDR2 SYGVKD. The CDR3 spans 14 residues. V lost 7 bases to trimming and J lost 7 bases; unmatched junction nucleotides: 9. CDR3 amino acids: CAINPRTGGRGYTF. The DNA for the CDR3 is TGTGCCATCAACCCTAGGACAGGGGGTCGTGGCTACACCTTC.

The rearrangement joins TRBV12-3 or TRBV12-4 to TRBJ1-5, with 7 bases matching TRBD1. V gave up 3 bases and J gave up 2 bases; unmatched junction bases: 4. CDR3 length: 15 residues. CDR3 residues: CASSLTGSRNQPQHF. CDR3 nucleotide sequence: TGTGCCAGCAGTTTGACAGGGTCGCGCAATCAGCCCCAGCATTTT.

In this sample, this clonotype turned up many times. The gene calls are TRBV20-1 and TRBJ2-5; D call uncertain. The ends were cut back, 6 bases at V and 5 bases at J, with 19 bases in the middle. The CDR3 loop spans 14 amino acids. Germline V gives CDR1 DFQATT, CDR2 SNEGSKA (reference sequence). This CDR3 reads CSAQITDGSETQYF. The CDR3 DNA follows: TGCAGTGCCCAAATCACGGATGGTAGTGAGACCCAGTACTTC.

Only a few counts were recorded for this clonotype. The chain employs TRBV6-2 or TRBV6-3 and TRBJ2-1; tentatively, D is TRBD2 (7 bases). Germline loops: CDR1 MNHEY, CDR2 SVGEGT. The V end lost 0 bases, the J end lost 6 bases, and 30 bases lay between the germline ends. The CDR3 spans 21 residues. In DNA form, the CDR3 reads TGTGCCAGCAGTTACTCGGGGCACTTTCGGTCGGGGGGCGGTACCATCAATGAGCAGTTCTTC. This codes for CASSYSGHFRSGGGTINEQFF.

This clonotype was seen a handful of times. The V gene is TRBV5-8, the J gene TRBJ2-3, with 8 bases identical to TRBD1. Germline V gene data show CDR1 as SGHTS and CDR2 as YDEGEE. CDR3 length: 14 residues. After removal of 4 bases from V and 3 bases from J, the junction contained 4 bases not matched to a gene. The CDR3 sequence is CASSPRTGTDTQYF. The CDR3 DNA reads TGTGCCAGCAGCCCAAGGACAGGGACAGATACGCAGTATTTT.

This clonotype turned up a few times. This sequence joins TRBV18 and TRBJ1-1; 9 nucleotides match TRBD1. V gave up 3 bases and J gave up 4 bases; unmatched junction bases: 3. Germline V gives CDR1 KGHSH, CDR2 LQKENI. The CDR3 totals 14 residues. CDR3 amino acids: CASSPEGQGTEAFF. The CDR3 DNA follows: TGTGCCAGCTCACCGGAGGGACAGGGCACTGAAGCTTTCTTT.

As regards this clonotype: One end of the junction is discordant with germline, which a read error may explain. V is TRBV27 and J is TRBJ1-1; 7 bases align to TRBD1. Germline loops: CDR1 MNHEY, CDR2 SMNVEV (reference sequence). This CDR3 is 15 amino acids long. The CDR3 coding sequence is TGTGCCAGCAGTTTTTATGCAGGGGGAGCCACTGGAGCTTTCTTT. Amino acids: CASSFYAGGATGAFF.

The CDR3 DNA is TGTGCCAGCAGCCAACTAGCGGGGGGCCTACAAGAGACCCAGTACTTC. It codes for CASSQLAGGLQETQYF. The chain uses TRBV4-2 and TRBJ2-5; 11 nucleotides line up with TRBD2. Germline V CDR1 and CDR2: LGHNA, YNFKEQ. V lost 2 bases, J lost 2 bases, and 4 bases stayed unmatched. This CDR3 spans 16 amino acids.

The chain combines TRBV20-1 with TRBJ2-5; 8 nucleotides line up with TRBD1. Germline V lookup: CDR1 DFQATT, CDR2 SNEGSKA (reference sequence). V trimming: 3 bases; J trimming: 4 bases; junction bases outside the gene matches: 7. The CDR3 is 14 amino acids. The CDR3 coding sequence is TGCAGTGCTAGCATGACAGGGGTTGGAGAGACCCAGTACTTC. Translating it yields CSASMTGVGETQYF.